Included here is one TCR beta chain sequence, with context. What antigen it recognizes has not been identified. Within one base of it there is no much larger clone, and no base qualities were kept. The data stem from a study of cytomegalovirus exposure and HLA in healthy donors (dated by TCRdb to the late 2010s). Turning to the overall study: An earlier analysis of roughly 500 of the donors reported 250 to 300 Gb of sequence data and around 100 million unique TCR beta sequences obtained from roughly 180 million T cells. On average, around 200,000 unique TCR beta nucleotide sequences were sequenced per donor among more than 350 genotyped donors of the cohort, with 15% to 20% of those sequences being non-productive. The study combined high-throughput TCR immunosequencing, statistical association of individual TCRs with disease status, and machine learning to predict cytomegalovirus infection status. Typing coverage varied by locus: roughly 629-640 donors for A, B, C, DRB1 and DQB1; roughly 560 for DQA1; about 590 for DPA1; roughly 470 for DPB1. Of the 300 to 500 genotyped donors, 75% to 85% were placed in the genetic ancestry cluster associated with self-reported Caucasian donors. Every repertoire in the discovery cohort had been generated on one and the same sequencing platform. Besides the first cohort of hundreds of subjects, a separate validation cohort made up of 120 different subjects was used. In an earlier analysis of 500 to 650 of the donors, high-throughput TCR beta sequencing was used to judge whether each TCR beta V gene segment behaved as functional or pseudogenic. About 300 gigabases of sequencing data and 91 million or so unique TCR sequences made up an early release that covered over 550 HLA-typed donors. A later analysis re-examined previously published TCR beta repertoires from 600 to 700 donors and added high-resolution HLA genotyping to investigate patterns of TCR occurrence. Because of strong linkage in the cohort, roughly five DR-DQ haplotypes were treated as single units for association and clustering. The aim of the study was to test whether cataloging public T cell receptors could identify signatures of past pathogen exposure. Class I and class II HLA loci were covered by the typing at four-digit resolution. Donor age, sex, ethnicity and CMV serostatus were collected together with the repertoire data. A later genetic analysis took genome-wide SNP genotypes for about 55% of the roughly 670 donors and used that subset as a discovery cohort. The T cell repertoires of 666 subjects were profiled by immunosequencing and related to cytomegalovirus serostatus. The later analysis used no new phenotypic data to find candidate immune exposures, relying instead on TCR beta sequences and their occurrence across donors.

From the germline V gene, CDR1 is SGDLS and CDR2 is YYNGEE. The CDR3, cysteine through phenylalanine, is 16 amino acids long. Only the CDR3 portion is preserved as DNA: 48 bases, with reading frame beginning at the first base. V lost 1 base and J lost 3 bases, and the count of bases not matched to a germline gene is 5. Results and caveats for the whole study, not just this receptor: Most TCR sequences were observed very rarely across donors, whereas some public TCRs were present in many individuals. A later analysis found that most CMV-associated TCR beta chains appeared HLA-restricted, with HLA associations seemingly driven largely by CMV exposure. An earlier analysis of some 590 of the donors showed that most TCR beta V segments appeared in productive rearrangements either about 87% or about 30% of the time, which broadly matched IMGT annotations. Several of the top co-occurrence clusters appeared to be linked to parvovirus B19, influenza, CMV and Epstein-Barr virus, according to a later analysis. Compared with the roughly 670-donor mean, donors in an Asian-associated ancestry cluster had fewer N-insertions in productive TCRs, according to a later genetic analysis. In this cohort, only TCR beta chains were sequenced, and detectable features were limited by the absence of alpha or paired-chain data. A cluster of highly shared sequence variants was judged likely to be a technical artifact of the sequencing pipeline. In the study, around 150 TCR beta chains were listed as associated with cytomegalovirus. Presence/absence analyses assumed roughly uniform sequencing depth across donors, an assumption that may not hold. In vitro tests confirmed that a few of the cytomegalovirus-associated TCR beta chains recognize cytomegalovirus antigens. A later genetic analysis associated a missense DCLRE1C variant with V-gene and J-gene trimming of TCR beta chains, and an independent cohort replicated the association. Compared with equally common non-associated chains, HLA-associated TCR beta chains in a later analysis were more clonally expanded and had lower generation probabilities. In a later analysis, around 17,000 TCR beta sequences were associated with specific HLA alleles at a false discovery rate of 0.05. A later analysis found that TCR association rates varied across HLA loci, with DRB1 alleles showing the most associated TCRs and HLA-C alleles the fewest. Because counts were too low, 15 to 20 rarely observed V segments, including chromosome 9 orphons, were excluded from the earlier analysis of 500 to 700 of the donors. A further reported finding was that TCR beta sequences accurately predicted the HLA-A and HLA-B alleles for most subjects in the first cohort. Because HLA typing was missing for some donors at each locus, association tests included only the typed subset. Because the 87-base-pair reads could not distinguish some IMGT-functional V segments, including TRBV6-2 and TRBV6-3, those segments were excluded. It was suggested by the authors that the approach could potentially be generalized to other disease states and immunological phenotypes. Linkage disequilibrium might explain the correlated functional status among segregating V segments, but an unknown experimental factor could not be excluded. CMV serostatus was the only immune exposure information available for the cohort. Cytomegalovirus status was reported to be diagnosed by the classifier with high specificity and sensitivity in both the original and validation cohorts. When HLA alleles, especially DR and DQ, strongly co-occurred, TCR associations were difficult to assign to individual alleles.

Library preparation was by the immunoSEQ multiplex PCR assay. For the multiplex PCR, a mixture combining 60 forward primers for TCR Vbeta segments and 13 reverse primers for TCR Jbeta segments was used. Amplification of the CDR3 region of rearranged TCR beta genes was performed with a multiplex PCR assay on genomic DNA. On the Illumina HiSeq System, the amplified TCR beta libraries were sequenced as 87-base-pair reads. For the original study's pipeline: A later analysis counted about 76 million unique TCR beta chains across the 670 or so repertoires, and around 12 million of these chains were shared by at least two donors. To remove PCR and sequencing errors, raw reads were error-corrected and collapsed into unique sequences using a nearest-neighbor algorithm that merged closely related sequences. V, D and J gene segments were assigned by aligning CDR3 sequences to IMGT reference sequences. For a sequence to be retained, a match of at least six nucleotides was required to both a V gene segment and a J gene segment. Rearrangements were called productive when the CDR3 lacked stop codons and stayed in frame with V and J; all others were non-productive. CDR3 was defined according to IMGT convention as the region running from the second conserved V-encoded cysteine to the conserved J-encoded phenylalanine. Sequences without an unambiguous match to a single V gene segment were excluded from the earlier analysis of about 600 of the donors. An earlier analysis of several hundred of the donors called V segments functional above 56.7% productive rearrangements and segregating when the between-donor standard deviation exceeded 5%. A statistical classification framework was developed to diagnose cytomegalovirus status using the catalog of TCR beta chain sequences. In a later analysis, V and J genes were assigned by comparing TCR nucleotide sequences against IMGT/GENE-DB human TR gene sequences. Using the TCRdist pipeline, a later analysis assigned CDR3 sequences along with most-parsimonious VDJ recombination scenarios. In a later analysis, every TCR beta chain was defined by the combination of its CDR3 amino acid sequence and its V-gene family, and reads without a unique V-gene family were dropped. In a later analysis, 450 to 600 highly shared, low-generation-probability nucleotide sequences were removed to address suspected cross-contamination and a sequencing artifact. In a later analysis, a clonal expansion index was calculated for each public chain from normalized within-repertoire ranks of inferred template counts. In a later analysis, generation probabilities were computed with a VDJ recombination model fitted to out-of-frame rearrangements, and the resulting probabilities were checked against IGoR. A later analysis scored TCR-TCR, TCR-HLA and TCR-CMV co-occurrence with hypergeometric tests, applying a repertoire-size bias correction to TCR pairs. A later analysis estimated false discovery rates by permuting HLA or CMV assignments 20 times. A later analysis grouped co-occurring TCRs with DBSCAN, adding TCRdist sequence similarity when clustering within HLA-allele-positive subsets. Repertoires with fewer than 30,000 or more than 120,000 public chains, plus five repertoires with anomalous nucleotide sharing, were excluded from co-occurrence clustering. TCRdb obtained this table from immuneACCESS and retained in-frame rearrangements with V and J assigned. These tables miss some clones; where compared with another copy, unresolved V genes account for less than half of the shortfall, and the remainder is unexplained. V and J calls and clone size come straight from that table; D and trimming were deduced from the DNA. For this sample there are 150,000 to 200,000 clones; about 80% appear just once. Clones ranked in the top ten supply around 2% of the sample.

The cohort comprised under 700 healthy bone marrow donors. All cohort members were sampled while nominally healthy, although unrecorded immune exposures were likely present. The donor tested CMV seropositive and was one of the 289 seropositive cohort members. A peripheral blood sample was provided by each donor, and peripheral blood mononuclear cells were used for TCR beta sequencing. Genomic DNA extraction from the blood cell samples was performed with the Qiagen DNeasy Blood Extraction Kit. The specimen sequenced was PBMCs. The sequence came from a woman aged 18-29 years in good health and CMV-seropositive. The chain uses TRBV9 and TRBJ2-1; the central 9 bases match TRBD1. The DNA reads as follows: TGTGCCAGCAGCGTATTTCAGGGACAGGGCTACAATGAGCAGTTCTTC. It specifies CASSVFQGQGYNEQFF.